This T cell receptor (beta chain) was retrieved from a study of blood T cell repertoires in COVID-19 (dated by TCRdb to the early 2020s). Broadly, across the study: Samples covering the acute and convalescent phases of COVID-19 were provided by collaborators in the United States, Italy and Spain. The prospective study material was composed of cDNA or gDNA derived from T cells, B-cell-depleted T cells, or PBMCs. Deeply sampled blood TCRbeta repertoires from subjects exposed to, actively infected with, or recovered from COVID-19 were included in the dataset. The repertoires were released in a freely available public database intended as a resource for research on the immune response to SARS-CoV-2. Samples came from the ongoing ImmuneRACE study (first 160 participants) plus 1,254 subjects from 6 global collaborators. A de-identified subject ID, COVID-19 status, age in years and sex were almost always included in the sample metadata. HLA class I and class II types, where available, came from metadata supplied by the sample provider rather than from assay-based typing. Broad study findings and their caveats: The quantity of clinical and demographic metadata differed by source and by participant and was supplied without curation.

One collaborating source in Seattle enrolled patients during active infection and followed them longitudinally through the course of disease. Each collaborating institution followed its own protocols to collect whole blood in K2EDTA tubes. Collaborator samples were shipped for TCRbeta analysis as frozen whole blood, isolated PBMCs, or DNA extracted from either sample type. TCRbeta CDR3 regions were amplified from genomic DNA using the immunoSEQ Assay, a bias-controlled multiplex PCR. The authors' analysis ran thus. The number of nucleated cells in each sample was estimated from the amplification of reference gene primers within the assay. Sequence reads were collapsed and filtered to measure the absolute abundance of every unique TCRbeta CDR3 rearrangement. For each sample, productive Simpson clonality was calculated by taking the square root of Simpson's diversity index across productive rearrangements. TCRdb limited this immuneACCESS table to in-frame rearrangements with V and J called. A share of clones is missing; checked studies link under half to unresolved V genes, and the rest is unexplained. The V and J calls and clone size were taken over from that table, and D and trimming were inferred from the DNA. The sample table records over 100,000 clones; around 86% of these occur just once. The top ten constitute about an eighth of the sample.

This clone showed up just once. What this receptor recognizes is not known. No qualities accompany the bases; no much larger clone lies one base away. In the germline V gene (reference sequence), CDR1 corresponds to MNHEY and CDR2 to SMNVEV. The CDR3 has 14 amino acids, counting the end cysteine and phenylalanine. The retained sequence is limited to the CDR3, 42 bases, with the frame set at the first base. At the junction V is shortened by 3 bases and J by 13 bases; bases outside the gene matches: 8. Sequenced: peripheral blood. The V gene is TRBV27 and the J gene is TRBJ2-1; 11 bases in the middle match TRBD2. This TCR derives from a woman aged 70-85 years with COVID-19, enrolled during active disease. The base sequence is TGTGCCAGCAGTTTCCTAGTACTAGCGGGGGAACAGTTCTTC. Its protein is CASSFLVLAGEQFF.